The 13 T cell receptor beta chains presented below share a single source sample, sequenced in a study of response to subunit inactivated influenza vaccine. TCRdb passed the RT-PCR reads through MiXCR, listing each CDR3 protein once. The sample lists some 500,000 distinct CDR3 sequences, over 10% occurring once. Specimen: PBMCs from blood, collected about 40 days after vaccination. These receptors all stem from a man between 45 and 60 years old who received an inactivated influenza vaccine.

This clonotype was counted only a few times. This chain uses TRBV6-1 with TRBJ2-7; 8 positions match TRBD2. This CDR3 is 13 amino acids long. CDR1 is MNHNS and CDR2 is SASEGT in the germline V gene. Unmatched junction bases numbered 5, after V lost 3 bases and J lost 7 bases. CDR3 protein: CASSETGGGEQYF. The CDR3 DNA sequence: TGTGCCAGCAGTGAGACGGGAGGGGGGGAGCAGTACTTC.

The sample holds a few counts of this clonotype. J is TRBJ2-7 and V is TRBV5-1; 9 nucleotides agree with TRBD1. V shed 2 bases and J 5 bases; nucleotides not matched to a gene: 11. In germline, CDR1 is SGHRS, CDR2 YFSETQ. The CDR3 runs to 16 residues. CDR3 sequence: CASSFSAGTGFNEQYF. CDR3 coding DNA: TGCGCCAGCAGCTTTTCGGCCGGGACAGGGTTTAACGAGCAGTACTTC.

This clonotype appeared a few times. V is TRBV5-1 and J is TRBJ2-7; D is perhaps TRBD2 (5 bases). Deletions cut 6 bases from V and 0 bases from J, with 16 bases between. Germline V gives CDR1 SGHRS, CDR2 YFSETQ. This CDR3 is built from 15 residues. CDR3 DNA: TGCGCCAGCATGACGGGGTGGGCGAGCTCCTACGAGCAGTACTTC. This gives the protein CASMTGWASSYEQYF.

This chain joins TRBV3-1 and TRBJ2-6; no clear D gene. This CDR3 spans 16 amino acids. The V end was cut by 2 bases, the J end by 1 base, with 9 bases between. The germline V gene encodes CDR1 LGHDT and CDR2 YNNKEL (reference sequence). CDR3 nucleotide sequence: TGTGCCAGCAGCCAATACCCGATGTCTGGGGCCAACGTCCTGACTTTC. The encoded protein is CASSQYPMSGANVLTF.

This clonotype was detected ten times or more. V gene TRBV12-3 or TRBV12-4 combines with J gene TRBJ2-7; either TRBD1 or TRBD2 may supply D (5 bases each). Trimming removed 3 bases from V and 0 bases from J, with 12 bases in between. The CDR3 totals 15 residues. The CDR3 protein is CASSFRDVYSYEQYF. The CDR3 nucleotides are TGTGCCAGCAGTTTCCGGGACGTCTACTCCTACGAGCAGTACTTC.

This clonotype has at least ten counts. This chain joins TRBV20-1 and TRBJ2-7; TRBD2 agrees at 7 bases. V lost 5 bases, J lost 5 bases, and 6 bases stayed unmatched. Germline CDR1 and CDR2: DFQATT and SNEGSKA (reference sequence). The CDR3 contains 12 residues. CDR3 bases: TGCAGTGCTCCCCGGGGGGAGCACGAGCAGTACTTC. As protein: CSAPRGEHEQYF.

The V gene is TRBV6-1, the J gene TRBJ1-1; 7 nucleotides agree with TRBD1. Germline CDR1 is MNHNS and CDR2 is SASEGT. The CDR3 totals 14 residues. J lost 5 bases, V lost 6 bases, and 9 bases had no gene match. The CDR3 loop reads CASSDRVMRTEAFF. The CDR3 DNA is TGTGCCAGCAGCGACAGGGTAATGAGGACTGAAGCTTTCTTT.

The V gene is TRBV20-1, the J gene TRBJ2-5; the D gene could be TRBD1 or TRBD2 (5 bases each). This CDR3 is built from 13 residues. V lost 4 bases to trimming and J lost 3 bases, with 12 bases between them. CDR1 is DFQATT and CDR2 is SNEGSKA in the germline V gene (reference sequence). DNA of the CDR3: TGCAGTGCTATCCGGGGACGGGAAGAGACCCAGTACTTC. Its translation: CSAIRGREETQYF.

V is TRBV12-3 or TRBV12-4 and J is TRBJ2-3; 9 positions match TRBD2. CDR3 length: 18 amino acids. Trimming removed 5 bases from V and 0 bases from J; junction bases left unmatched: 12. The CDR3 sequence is CASSGGRGRASSTDTQYF. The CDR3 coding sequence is TGTGCCAGCAGTGGGGGGCGCGGGAGGGCCTCGAGCACAGATACGCAGTATTTT.

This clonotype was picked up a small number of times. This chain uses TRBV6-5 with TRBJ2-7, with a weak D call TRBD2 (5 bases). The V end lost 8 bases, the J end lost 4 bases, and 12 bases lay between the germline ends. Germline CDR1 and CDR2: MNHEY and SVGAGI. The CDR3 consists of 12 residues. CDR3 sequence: CASRGQTYEQYF. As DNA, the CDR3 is TGTGCCAGCCGCGGGCAGACTTACGAGCAGTACTTC.

CDR3 protein: CASSGQLYEQYF. The CDR3 region has the DNA TGCGCCAGTAGCGGACAGCTCTACGAGCAGTACTTC. The V and J genes are TRBV5-1 and TRBJ2-7; D possibly uses TRBD1 or TRBD2 (6 bases each). The CDR3 runs to 12 residues. CDR1 is SGHRS, CDR2 YFSETQ, per germline. Trimming shortened V by 8 bases and J by 3 bases, and 12 bases separated the two germline ends.

The CDR3: CASSLYRGRGTGELFF. The CDR3, as DNA: TGTGCCAGCAGCTTATACCGGGGGCGGGGGACCGGGGAGCTGTTTTTT. This rearrangement joins TRBV7-2 to TRBJ2-2; maybe TRBD2 (7 bases). Deletions cut 2 bases from V and 5 bases from J, with 15 bases between. This CDR3 region has 16 residues. The germline V gene has CDR1 SGHTA and CDR2 FQGNSA.

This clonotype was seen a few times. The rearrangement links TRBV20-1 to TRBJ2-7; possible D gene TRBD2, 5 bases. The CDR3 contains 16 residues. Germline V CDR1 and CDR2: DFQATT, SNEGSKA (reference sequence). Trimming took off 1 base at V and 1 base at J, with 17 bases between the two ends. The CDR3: CSARGFLAFGSYEQYF. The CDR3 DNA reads TGCAGTGCTAGAGGTTTCCTAGCCTTCGGTTCCTACGAGCAGTACTTC.